This T cell receptor beta chain was documented in a study of blood T cell repertoires in COVID-19. Study at large: Collection of acute and convalescent COVID-19 samples took place in the United States, Italy and Spain. PBMCs, B-cell-depleted T cells, or T cells provided the cDNA or gDNA that made up the material.

As processed by the authors: It was from reference gene primer amplification that nucleated cell counts were estimated. The assay was immunoSEQ multiplex PCR, and TCRdb's table has in-frame clones only and misses some. That table furnishes V, J and clone size, whereas the DNA furnished D and trimming. Counted here are approximately 170,000 clones, 85% to 90% occurring once; the ten biggest clones make up under 5%. V shed 5 bases, J shed 6 bases, and the junction held 7 bases outside the gene matches. This CDR3 is built from 13 residues. In germline, CDR1 is SEHNR, CDR2 FQNEAQ (reference sequence). The TCR sequence derives from a woman aged 70-85 years with acute or convalescent COVID-19. Sequences were obtained from peripheral blood. The chain joins TRBV7-9 to TRBJ2-7; TRBD1 matches at 7 bases. The DNA of the CDR3 is TGTGCCAGCAGCCGGGAACAGGGGACCGAGCAGTACTTC. Amino acid sequence: CASSREQGTEQYF.